The clone carrying this T cell receptor beta chain was counted ten times or more. The antigen is unknown. The data were taken from a study of T cell repertoires in cytomegalovirus infection. Study-level information: CMV infection plus the matching HLA type was flagged by public TCR beta signatures. Study-wide results and caveats: The response measured ex vivo was dominated by TCR beta clonotypes (HLA-C-restricted and CMV-specific). Cumulative frequency of public TCR beta families picked out carriers of CMV plus the relevant HLA.

This CDR3 comprises 12 residues. CDR1 is MDHEN, CDR2 SYDVKM, per germline. The germline V and J ends were trimmed by 5 bases and 8 bases, with 12 bases remaining between them. TCRdb passed the reads through MiXCR, listing each CDR3 protein once. This table has fewer than 250,000 distinct CDR3 sequences, about 12% appearing once. The material sequenced was PBMCs. The receptor's source is a human donor in good health (CMV status not recorded). Some clones in this sample may be carry-over from other donors' samples. V and J are TRBV28 and TRBJ1-2; D not resolved. This CDR3 is CASSPGIGGYTF. DNA for the CDR3: TGTGCCAGCAGTCCCGGGATAGGAGGCTACACCTTC.